Listed below are T cell receptor beta chains from one sample, sequenced in a study of cytomegalovirus exposure and HLA in healthy donors. Using immunoSEQ multiplex PCR, the repertoire was profiled, and TCRdb retains in-frame clones only, with some absent. Among a few hundred thousand clones, around 80% were seen once, and the ten largest hold 11% to 15%. The sequencing sample was made of PBMCs. The origin of the receptors is a young woman in good health and CMV-seropositive. CDR3s leave out the opening cysteine and the closing phenylalanine or tryptophan. A D gene is named only where the DNA matches it firmly.

length: 13; D: NA; V: TRBV29-1; J: TRBJ1-4; CDR3: SVAEGLATNEKLF
length: 13; D: TRBD2; V: TRBV28; J: TRBJ2-7; CDR3: ASRHTSGRSYEQY
length: 13; D: TRBD2; V: TRBV9; J: TRBJ2-1; CDR3: ASSLQGTSTNEQF
length: 12; D: TRBD2; V: TRBV30; J: TRBJ2-7; CDR3: AWSMGLASYEQY
length: 8; D: NA; V: TRBV6-5; J: TRBJ1-2; CDR3: AIHRLAYT
length: 11; D: NA; V: TRBV5-1; J: TRBJ2-7; CDR3: ASSAIDSYEQY
length: 10; D: NA; V: TRBV5-4; J: TRBJ1-5; CDR3: ASSLPGQPQH
length: 12; D: TRBD1; V: TRBV5-1; J: TRBJ1-2; CDR3: ASTPGGEGYGYT
length: 13; D: NA; V: TRBV4-3; J: TRBJ2-1; CDR3: ASSQDARGNNEQF
length: 11; D: NA; V: TRBV12-5; J: TRBJ1-1; CDR3: ASGKDRNTEAF
length: 15; D: TRBD2; V: TRBV7-2; J: TRBJ2-3; CDR3: ASTRPAGGPGTDTQY
length: 12; D: TRBD1; V: TRBV7-2; J: TRBJ1-5; CDR3: ASSPGTGGQPQH
length: 12; D: NA; V: TRBV6-1; J: TRBJ1-2; CDR3: ASSELRGNYGYT
length: 13; D: NA; V: TRBV5-8; J: TRBJ2-1; CDR3: ASSLGRSSYNEQF
length: 14; D: NA; V: TRBV7-9; J: TRBJ2-1; CDR3: ASSLAQASSYNEQF
length: 13; D: TRBD1; V: TRBV5-1; J: TRBJ2-7; CDR3: ASSSSGTGRNEQY
length: 11; D: NA; V: TRBV11-2; J: TRBJ1-2; CDR3: ASSPGTYYGYT
length: 11; D: NA; V: TRBV10-3; J: TRBJ2-4; CDR3: AISDSPGDIQY
length: 10; D: NA; V: TRBV28; J: TRBJ2-7; CDR3: ASSRGSYEQY
length: 13; D: NA; V: TRBV6-5; J: TRBJ2-5; CDR3: ASSYKIRQQETQY
length: 16; D: NA; V: TRBV28; J: TRBJ1-5; CDR3: ASSSWVSSGNSNQPQH
length: 13; D: TRBD1; V: TRBV30; J: TRBJ2-5; CDR3: AWKGTGGDPETQY
length: 13; D: NA; V: TRBV29-1; J: TRBJ2-3; CDR3: SVMVGGGNTDTQY
length: 12; D: NA; V: TRBV7-3; J: TRBJ2-2; CDR3: ASSQSSLTGELF
length: 13; D: NA; V: TRBV7-2; J: TRBJ2-7; CDR3: ASSFLEGESYEQY
length: 10; D: NA; V: TRBV30; J: TRBJ1-2; CDR3: AWGPQGRGYT
length: 14; D: NA; V: TRBV25-1; J: TRBJ2-3; CDR3: ASSPGGTEVTDTQY
length: 11; D: NA; V: TRBV28; J: TRBJ1-1; CDR3: ASSSPGSTEAF
length: 10; D: NA; V: TRBV29-1; J: TRBJ1-1; CDR3: SVLEGNTEAF
length: 10; D: NA; V: TRBV5-1; J: TRBJ2-7; CDR3: ASTNSGRDRA
length: 11; D: NA; V: TRBV6-5; J: TRBJ2-4; CDR3: ASSYSSGGSEY
length: 13; D: TRBD2; V: TRBV6-5; J: TRBJ2-1; CDR3: ASMWGTSGGNEQF
length: 12; D: NA; V: TRBV2; J: TRBJ1-5; CDR3: ASSDGWGNQPQH
length: 12; D: NA; V: TRBV28; J: TRBJ1-2; CDR3: ASSLEDDDYGYT
length: 11; D: NA; V: TRBV5-4; J: TRBJ2-7; CDR3: ASSLAGSYEQY
length: 15; D: NA; V: TRBV7-9; J: TRBJ2-1; CDR3: ASSSSGSPEPYNEQF
length: 10; D: NA; V: TRBV25-1; J: TRBJ1-2; CDR3: ASRDRYEGYT
length: 12; D: NA; V: TRBV19; J: TRBJ2-7; CDR3: ASSTKTVSYEQY
length: 14; D: TRBD1; V: TRBV27; J: TRBJ2-7; CDR3: ASSLSGGQGFNEQY
length: 12; D: NA; V: TRBV7-3; J: TRBJ2-3; CDR3: ASSLGKDLDTQY
length: 10; D: NA; V: TRBV29-1; J: TRBJ1-3; CDR3: SADNAGNTIY
length: 11; D: NA; V: TRBV6-5; J: TRBJ1-2; CDR3: ASSPTANYGYT
length: 13; D: NA; V: TRBV5-1; J: TRBJ1-2; CDR3: ASRSLTEPFYGYT
length: 12; D: NA; V: TRBV9; J: TRBJ2-3; CDR3: ASSPWRDTDTQY
length: 11; D: NA; V: TRBV5-1; J: TRBJ2-5; CDR3: ASSLFRQETQY
length: 14; D: NA; V: TRBV15; J: TRBJ1-5; CDR3: ATSINAGAGNQPQH
length: 9; D: NA; V: TRBV11-2; J: TRBJ1-2; CDR3: ATYGAYGYT
length: 13; D: NA; V: TRBV30; J: TRBJ2-7; CDR3: AWSVRHVLPYEQY
length: 12; D: NA; V: TRBV7-9; J: TRBJ1-4; CDR3: ASSPTMGSEKLF
length: 12; D: NA; V: TRBV4-3; J: TRBJ2-4; CDR3: ASSQDGTQNIQY
length: 12; D: NA; V: TRBV2; J: TRBJ1-4; CDR3: ASSGEGRREKLF
length: 9; D: NA; V: TRBV7-9; J: TRBJ1-1; CDR3: ASSLSDEAF
length: 13; D: TRBD1; V: TRBV5-1; J: TRBJ1-4; CDR3: ASSLDRGTNEKLF
length: 14; D: NA; V: TRBV7-8; J: TRBJ1-5; CDR3: ASSSYRVPSNQPQH
length: 10; D: TRBD1; V: TRBV6-1; J: TRBJ1-2; CDR3: AGRKGGRGYT
length: 14; D: TRBD2; V: TRBV28; J: TRBJ2-5; CDR3: ASSSVGGETLETQY
length: 13; D: TRBD1; V: TRBV27; J: TRBJ2-1; CDR3: ASSPGTGGNNEQF
length: 11; D: TRBD2; V: TRBV27; J: TRBJ2-7; CDR3: ASSLGGSYEQY
length: 11; D: NA; V: TRBV7-9; J: TRBJ2-7; CDR3: ASSLVAPYEQY